This TCR beta chain comes out of a study of blood T cell repertoires in COVID-19. Study-level information: Researchers got acute and convalescent COVID-19 samples from the United States, Italy and Spain. T cells, B-cell-depleted T cells, or PBMCs provided the cDNA or gDNA that served as material.

Authors' methods: Estimation of nucleated cell counts was performed using reference gene primer amplification. Libraries were prepared by immunoSEQ multiplex PCR; TCRdb keeps only in-frame clonotypes and omits some of them. V, J and clone size are those of that table, while D and trimming were read from the DNA. The repertoire holds about 67,000 clones, with more than 75% as singletons. The sequence was collected from a man aged 50 to 59 with active COVID-19. Sequencing input: peripheral blood.

The CDR3 loop is CASSFGPGGAYGYTF. The CDR3 DNA follows: TGTGCCAGCAGTTTTGGGCCAGGGGGCGCCTATGGCTACACCTTC. The chain uses TRBV6-5 and TRBJ1-2, with TRBD1 matching 8 bases. The CDR3 extends over 15 amino acids. Trimming took 4 bases from V and 4 from J; bases not matched to a gene: 8. The V gene's germline CDR1 is MNHEY and CDR2 SVGAGI.